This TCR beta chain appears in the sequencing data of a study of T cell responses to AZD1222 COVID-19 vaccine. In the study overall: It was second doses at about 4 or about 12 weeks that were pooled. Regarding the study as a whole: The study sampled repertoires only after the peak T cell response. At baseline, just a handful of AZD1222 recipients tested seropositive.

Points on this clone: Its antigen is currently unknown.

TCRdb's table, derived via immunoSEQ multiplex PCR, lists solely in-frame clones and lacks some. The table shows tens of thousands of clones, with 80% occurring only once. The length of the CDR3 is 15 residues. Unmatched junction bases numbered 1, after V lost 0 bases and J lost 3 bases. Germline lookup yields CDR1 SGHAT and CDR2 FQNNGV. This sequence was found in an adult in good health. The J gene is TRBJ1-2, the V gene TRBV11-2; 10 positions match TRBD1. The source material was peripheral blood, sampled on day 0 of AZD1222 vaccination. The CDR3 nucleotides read TGTGCCAGCAGCTTAGAGGGACAGGGGCACTATGGCTACACCTTC. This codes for CASSLEGQGHYGYTF. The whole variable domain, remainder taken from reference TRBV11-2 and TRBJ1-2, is EAGVAQSPRYKIIEKRQSVAFWCNPISGHATLYWYQQILGQGPKLLIQFQNNGVVDDSQLPKDRFSAERLKGVDSTLKIQPAKLEDSAVYLCASSLEGQGHYGYTFGSGTRLTVV.